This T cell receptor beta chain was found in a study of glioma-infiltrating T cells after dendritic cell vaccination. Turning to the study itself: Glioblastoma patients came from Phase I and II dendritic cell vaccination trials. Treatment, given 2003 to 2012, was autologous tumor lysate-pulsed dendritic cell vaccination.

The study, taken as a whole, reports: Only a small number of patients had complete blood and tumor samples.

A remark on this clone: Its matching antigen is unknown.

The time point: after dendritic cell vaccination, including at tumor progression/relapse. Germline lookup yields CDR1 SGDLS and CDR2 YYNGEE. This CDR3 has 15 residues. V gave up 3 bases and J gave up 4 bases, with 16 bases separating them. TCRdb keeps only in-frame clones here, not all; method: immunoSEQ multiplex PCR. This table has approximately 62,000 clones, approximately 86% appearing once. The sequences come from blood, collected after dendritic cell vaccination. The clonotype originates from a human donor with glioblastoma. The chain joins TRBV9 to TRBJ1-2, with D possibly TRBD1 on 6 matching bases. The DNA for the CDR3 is TGTGCCAGCAGCGCCGATAACAGGGTCGGCTATGGCTACACCTTC. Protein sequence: CASSADNRVGYGYTF.